This T cell receptor (beta chain) was found in a study of blood T cell repertoires in COVID-19. The overall study: PBMCs, B-cell-depleted T cells, or T cells provided the cDNA or gDNA that made up the material.

Methods used by the authors: For nucleated cells, counts were estimated from reference gene primer amplification. The assay was immunoSEQ multiplex PCR, and TCRdb's table has in-frame clones only and misses some. The DNA gave D and trimming, while V, J and clone size come from that table. Seen here are fewer than 40,000 clones, roughly nine tenths observed once, and the top ten hold 0.55%. Germline V gene data show CDR1 as SGHRS and CDR2 as YFSETQ. Trimming cost V 4 bases and J 5 bases, with 8 bases left between them. The CDR3 has 12 amino acids. The receptor was isolated from a woman in her thirties or forties with active or convalescent COVID-19. Sequenced input: peripheral blood. The V and J genes are TRBV5-1 and TRBJ2-3, with no clear D. The CDR3: CASSPVRDTQYF. In nucleotides, the CDR3 is TGCGCCAGCAGCCCGGTGAGAGATACGCAGTATTTT.